This T cell receptor (beta chain) was observed in a study of breast tumors, draining lymph nodes, adjacent tissues. Each CDR3 protein gets one entry after TCRdb re-called the multiplex PCR reads with MiXCR. The sample shows fewer than 200,000 distinct CDR3 sequences, 33% of them seen only once. This clonotype has ten or more counts. Its antigen remains unidentified. Germline loops: CDR1 SGHAT, CDR2 FQNNGV. V lost 0 bases to trimming and J lost 5 bases; unmatched junction nucleotides: 4. This CDR3 is 15 amino acids long. Study findings and constraints: Tumors had less TCR diversity than lymph nodes, more than nontumor tissue. Most tumor T cells seemingly derive from lymph node, then expand in tumor.

Breast cancer patients provided tissue from their axillary draining lymph nodes. The V and J genes are TRBV11-2 and TRBJ2-3; 8 bases match TRBD1. Sequencing was carried out using axillary lymph node tissue. The clonotype comes from a female donor with breast cancer. Some clones in this sample may be carry-over from other donors' samples. The CDR3 coding sequence is TGTGCCAGCAGCTTAGAAACAGGGGGTTTAGATACGCAGTATTTT. This gives the protein CASSLETGGLDTQYF. The variable domain in full, with the rest retrieved from reference TRBV11-2 and TRBJ2-3, is EAGVAQSPRYKIIEKRQSVAFWCNPISGHATLYWYQQILGQGPKLLIQFQNNGVVDDSQLPKDRFSAERLKGVDSTLKIQPAKLEDSAVYLCASSLETGGLDTQYFGPGTRLTVL.